The sequence of this T cell receptor (beta chain) was determined in a study of CD8+ T cells in alopecia areata. Investigators isolated RNA and reverse transcribed it into cDNA to act as the sequencing template. Repertoires were generated with immunoSEQ multiplex PCR, while TCRdb's copy carries only in-frame clones and drops some. Of roughly 250,000 clones in the sample, about two thirds are singletons; the top ten hold under 1.5%. Germline-derived CDR1 and CDR2 are LNHNV and YYDKDF (reference sequence). V was clipped by 3 bases and J by 4 bases, with 13 bases between them. This CDR3 comprises 15 residues. Patients with alopecia areata provided lesional scalp punch biopsies as well as peripheral blood.

This sequence was found in a human donor with alopecia areata. The chain employs TRBV15 and TRBJ1-5; D possibly corresponds to TRBD1 (6 bases). The material sequenced was CD4+ T cells sorted from blood, taken at week 0. The chain's CDR3 is CATSSLQGINQPQHF. The CDR3 nucleotides read TGTGCCACCAGCAGCCTACAGGGAATTAATCAGCCCCAGCATTTT.